The clone carrying this T cell receptor (beta chain) was seen a single time. This entry is derived from a study of T cell changes during pregnancy in multiple sclerosis. Sequencing was performed with immunoSEQ multiplex PCR; in TCRdb, only in-frame clones are kept and a portion is missing. The sample includes roughly 63,000 clones, roughly 93% of them seen just once. The material sequenced was CD8+ T cells from peripheral blood mononuclear cells, taken in the second trimester of pregnancy. The receptor's source is a female donor with multiple sclerosis, enrolled in a pregnancy study.

CDR3 sequence reads: CASSIGHFNQPQHF. The CDR3 DNA reads as TGTGCCAGTAGTATTGGGCACTTCAATCAGCCCCAGCATTTT. V and J are TRBV19 and TRBJ1-5; D not certain. V lost 3 bases and J 3 bases, leaving 9 bases between the germline ends. Germline lookup yields CDR1 LNHDA and CDR2 SQIVND (reference sequence). CDR3 length: 14 amino acids.